What follows are 20 T cell receptor beta chains derived from one specimen sequenced in a study of T cell repertoires in cytomegalovirus infection. TCRdb analysed the reads with MiXCR anew, one entry per CDR3 protein. The sample has under 850,000 distinct CDR3 sequences, roughly a third seen once; the top ten hold around 2.8%. The material sequenced was PBMCs. The receptor set was obtained from a human donor in good health (CMV status not recorded). Some clones in this sample may be carry-over from other donors' samples.

The sample holds many counts of this clonotype. V is TRBV12-3 or TRBV12-4 and J is TRBJ2-5; D is unclear. The length of the CDR3 is 15 residues. V was trimmed by 5 bases and J by 0 bases, leaving 13 bases between them. The DNA for the CDR3 is TGTGCCAGCAGTCCCGGGCCTCAGTACCAAGAGACCCAGTACTTC. This codes for CASSPGPQYQETQYF.

The chain has TRBV2 and TRBJ2-2, with TRBD1 matching over 8 bases. Germline loops: CDR1 SNHLY, CDR2 FYNNEI. The trim removed 7 bases at V and 0 bases at J, leaving 7 bases unmatched. The CDR3 covers 16 residues. CDR3 nucleotides: TGTGCCAGCATGCCACAGGGGGTCACGAACACCGGGGAGCTGTTTTTT. It specifies CASMPQGVTNTGELFF.

For this clonotype: It may be a read error: a sequence one base away is much more abundant. The chain carries TRBV7-2 and TRBJ2-1; 7 bases align to TRBD1. CDR3 length: 14 amino acids. Germline trimming cut 6 bases from V and 9 bases from J; bases unmatched to any gene: 11. Per germline, CDR1 SGHTA and CDR2 FQGNSA. The CDR3 coding sequence is TGTGCCAGCAGATTCCGGGACAGTCGGGCTGAGCAGTTCTTC. The encoded protein is CASRFRDSRAEQFF.

The chain uses TRBV11-2 and TRBJ1-1; the D gene is possibly TRBD1 (6 bases). Germline assignment: CDR1 SGHAT and CDR2 FQNNGV. Trimming removed 2 bases at V and 6 bases at J, with 16 bases between. This CDR3 is built from 15 residues. The CDR3 spells CASSLNPGVESEAFF. Here the CDR3 DNA reads TGTGCCAGCAGCTTAAATCCAGGGGTTGAGTCTGAAGCTTTCTTT.

This chain connects TRBV7-3 to TRBJ2-7, with 10 bases identical to TRBD1. Per germline, CDR1 SGHTA and CDR2 FQGTGA. The CDR3 is 16 residues long. V trimming: 1 base; J trimming: 6 bases; junction bases outside the gene matches: 9. Here the CDR3 reads CASSLSRGQGGVEQYF. The CDR3 DNA follows: TGTGCCAGCAGCTTAAGTAGAGGACAGGGGGGAGTCGAGCAGTACTTC.

This clonotype was found a few times. The V and J genes are TRBV19 and TRBJ2-1; 13 positions agree with TRBD2. V gave up 3 bases and J gave up 7 bases; unmatched junction bases: 6. The V gene's germline CDR1 is LNHDA and CDR2 SQIVND (reference sequence). CDR3 length equals 16 residues. This chain's CDR3 is CASSIFWTSGRNEQFF. CDR3 bases: TGTGCCAGTAGTATTTTTTGGACTAGCGGGAGAAATGAGCAGTTCTTC.

CDR3 residues: CSAGQTTGTYEQYF. The CDR3 DNA reads TGCAGTGCTGGCCAGACGACAGGTACCTACGAGCAGTACTTC. V and J are TRBV20-1 and TRBJ2-7, with D possibly being TRBD1 (6 bases). Deletions cut 5 bases from V and 2 bases from J, with 16 bases between. CDR1 and CDR2 from the germline V gene are DFQATT and SNEGSKA (reference sequence). CDR3 size: 14 residues.

This clonotype has just a few counts. CDR3 residues: CASSRTAWTGDKETQYF. CDR3 bases: TGTGCCAGCAGCCGCACTGCTTGGACAGGGGATAAAGAGACCCAGTACTTC. V usage is TRBV12-3 or TRBV12-4 and J usage is TRBJ2-5; TRBD1 agrees at 9 bases. V lost 6 bases to trimming and J lost 3 bases; unmatched junction nucleotides: 14. The CDR3 totals 17 residues.

The chain has TRBV7-8 and TRBJ1-5; D remains ambiguous. CDR3 size: 15 residues. Deletions cut 1 base from V and 9 bases from J, with 16 bases between. The germline V gene encodes CDR1 SGHVS and CDR2 FQNEAQ. CDR3: CASSLEEFVIRPQHF. The CDR3 DNA reads as TGTGCCAGCAGCTTAGAAGAATTTGTGATTCGGCCCCAGCATTTT.

Comment on this clonotype: Without the conserved terminal phenylalanine or tryptophan, this CDR3 likely stems from a read error. It is unclear where the CDR3 begins or ends on the DNA, so no DNA is shown, and the CDR3 is as TCRdb lists it. This sequence joins TRBV7-2 and TRBJ2-1; the D call TRBD1 from the table was never checked on the DNA. The CDR3 adds up to 23 amino acids, both ends counted. CDR1 SGHTA and CDR2 FQGNSA come from the germline V gene. The CDR3 sequence: CASSLVFSDPITSGRGRMDELFC.

V and J are TRBV6-5 and TRBJ2-7; D may be TRBD1 (6 bases). With 0 bases removed from V and 2 bases from J, the gap between germline ends came to 14 bases. CDR3 length equals 16 residues. Germline V gene lookup returns CDR1 MNHEY and CDR2 SVGAGI. The CDR3 protein is CASSYSTGRAAYEQYF. CDR3 nucleotide sequence: TGTGCCAGCAGTTACTCGACAGGAAGGGCAGCCTACGAGCAGTACTTC.

The chain recombines TRBV5-1 with TRBJ1-2; 7 bases line up with TRBD1. Germline-derived CDR1 and CDR2 are SGHRS and YFSETQ. With 3 bases clipped from V and 6 bases from J, the junction kept 14 bases outside the gene matches. The CDR3 covers 16 residues. The CDR3 loop reads CASSSGTAYRSNGYTF. In DNA form, the CDR3 reads TGCGCCAGCAGCTCAGGGACAGCTTACCGTTCCAATGGCTACACCTTC.

This chain uses TRBV6-5 with TRBJ2-5; weak D call: TRBD1 (5 bases). This CDR3 is built from 14 residues. Germline-derived CDR1 and CDR2 are MNHEY and SVGAGI. V was cut by 0 bases and J by 3 bases, with 8 bases left in between. CDR3: CASSYSEGEETQYF. The CDR3 DNA is TGTGCCAGCAGTTACTCGGAAGGGGAAGAGACCCAGTACTTC.

The V gene is TRBV7-9, the J gene TRBJ2-5; D ambiguous. The CDR3 consists of 11 residues. The ends were cut back, 4 bases at V and 10 bases at J, with 10 bases in the middle. In germline, CDR1 is SEHNR, CDR2 FQNEAQ (reference sequence). CDR3 in DNA: TGTGCCAGCAGCTCGACACCCGGCCAGTACTTC. Translated: CASSSTPGQYF.

A remark on this clonotype: Mismatch with germline at one junction end may stem from a read error. The chain is built from TRBV27 and TRBJ2-4; 15 bases line up with TRBD2. The CDR3 is 18 amino acids. Germline CDR1 MNHEY, CDR2 SMNVEV (reference sequence). The CDR3 here is CASRGLAGGPKAKNIQDF. The CDR3, as DNA: TGTGCCAGCAGGGGACTAGCGGGAGGACCAAAAGCCAAAAACATTCAGGACTTC.

This chain uses TRBV9 with TRBJ2-1; 11 bases agree with TRBD2. This CDR3 has 16 residues. The V segment lost 2 bases and the J segment 6 bases; nucleotides outside the gene matches: 7. From germline, CDR1 is SGDLS and CDR2 YYNGEE. CDR3 DNA: TGTGCCAGCAGCGTCTCCATAGCGGGAGGGCTCAATGAGCAGTTCTTC. Its protein is CASSVSIAGGLNEQFF.

The chain employs TRBV7-2 and TRBJ1-4; 7 bases align to TRBD1. V shed 6 bases, J shed 8 bases, and the junction held 9 bases outside the gene matches. Germline V CDR1 and CDR2: SGHTA, FQGNSA. The CDR3 has 14 residues. The DNA for the CDR3 is TGTGCCAGCAGTTCCGGGACAGAGGTCGAAAAACTGTTTTTT. This translates into CASSSGTEVEKLFF.

The gene calls are TRBV7-6 and TRBJ2-7, with D perhaps TRBD1 or TRBD2 (6 bases each). From germline, CDR1 is SGHVS and CDR2 FNYEAQ. Trimming stripped 1 base from V and 3 bases from J, with 16 bases between. This CDR3 contains 16 residues. The CDR3 protein is CASSLGGAGTHYEQYF. Written as DNA, the CDR3 is TGTGCCAGCAGCTTAGGGGGGGCCGGGACACACTACGAGCAGTACTTC.

The V call is TRBV2, the J call TRBJ2-5, with 7 positions matching TRBD1. CDR3 size: 14 residues. The germline gives CDR1 SNHLY, CDR2 FYNNEI. The junction had 6 bases not matched to a gene; V was cut back by 1 base and J by 7 bases. The CDR3 here is CASSEEGAPGTQYF. The CDR3 bases are TGTGCCAGCAGTGAAGAGGGGGCGCCAGGGACCCAGTACTTC.

This clonotype was detected only a few times. J is TRBJ2-1 and V is TRBV10-2; TRBD1 aligns across 7 bases. V lost 2 bases to trimming and J lost 4 bases; unmatched junction nucleotides: 5. In germline, CDR1 is WSHSY, CDR2 SAAADI. This CDR3 has 15 residues. The CDR3 DNA reads as TGCGCCAGCAGTGAGGGGACAGCACTTTACAATGAGCAGTTCTTC. As protein: CASSEGTALYNEQFF.